The 4 T cell receptor beta chains given below trace back to one sample, sequenced in a study of blood T cell repertoires in COVID-19. Generated by immunoSEQ multiplex PCR, the TCRdb table keeps only in-frame clones and is missing some. There are roughly 140,000 clones in the sample; approximately 83% occur only once, and 3% to 4% lies in the top ten. The sample was peripheral blood. The receptors originated from a man in his 70s with acute or convalescent COVID-19.

The chain has TRBV29-1 and TRBJ2-2, with D possibly TRBD2 on 5 matching bases. CDR1 is SQVTM and CDR2 is ANQGSEA in the germline V gene. There are 12 residues in the CDR3. V was pared by 7 bases and J by 4 bases, with 10 bases between. CDR3 sequence (DNA): TGCAGCGCCACGACTACCACCGGGGAGCTGTTTTTT. Protein sequence: CSATTTTGELFF.

V gene TRBV5-1 combines with J gene TRBJ2-2, with TRBD2 matching 12 bases. In germline, CDR1 is SGHRS, CDR2 YFSETQ. V was pared by 4 bases and J by 6 bases, with 10 bases of the junction left unmatched. There are 17 residues in the CDR3. The CDR3 region has the DNA TGCGCCAGCAGCCCGATACCTAGCGGGAGGGCCGCCGGGGAGCTGTTTTTT. Translated, it gives CASSPIPSGRAAGELFF.

The chain combines TRBV19 with TRBJ2-7, with D perhaps matching TRBD2 (6 bases). This CDR3 is built from 14 residues. Trimming stripped 1 base from V and 3 bases from J, with 10 bases between. Germline V gives CDR1 LNHDA, CDR2 SQIVND (reference sequence). The DNA of the CDR3 is TGTGCCAGTAGTATAGGAGCGGGCCGCTACGAGCAGTACTTC. Translation gives CASSIGAGRYEQYF.

The J gene is TRBJ1-4, the V gene TRBV5-1; D unresolved. There are 15 residues in the CDR3. V lost 2 bases to trimming and J lost 3 bases, with 11 bases between them. Germline V gene data show CDR1 as SGHRS and CDR2 as YFSETQ. The CDR3 spells CASSFDLTPNEKLFF. The CDR3 DNA reads TGCGCCAGCAGCTTTGATTTAACACCTAATGAAAAACTGTTTTTT.